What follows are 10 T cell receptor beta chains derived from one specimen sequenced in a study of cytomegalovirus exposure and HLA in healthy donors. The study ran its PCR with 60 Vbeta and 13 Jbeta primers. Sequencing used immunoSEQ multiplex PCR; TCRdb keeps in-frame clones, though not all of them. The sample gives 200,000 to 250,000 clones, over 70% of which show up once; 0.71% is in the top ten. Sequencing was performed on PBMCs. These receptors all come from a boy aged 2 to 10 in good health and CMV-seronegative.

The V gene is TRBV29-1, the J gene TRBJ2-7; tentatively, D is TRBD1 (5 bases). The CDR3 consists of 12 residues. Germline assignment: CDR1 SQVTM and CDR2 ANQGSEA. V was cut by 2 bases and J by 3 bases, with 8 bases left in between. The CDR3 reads CSVESDSYEQYF. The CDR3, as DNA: TGCAGCGTTGAATCCGACAGCTACGAGCAGTACTTC.

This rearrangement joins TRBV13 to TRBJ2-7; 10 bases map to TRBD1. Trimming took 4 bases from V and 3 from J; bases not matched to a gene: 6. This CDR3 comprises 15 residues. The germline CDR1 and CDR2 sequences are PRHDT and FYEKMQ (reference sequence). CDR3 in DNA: TGTGCCAGCAGCTCGCCGGGACAGGGGTACTACGAGCAGTACTTC. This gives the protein CASSSPGQGYYEQYF.

Here the CDR3 reads CASSIVSGASSYNEQFF. The CDR3 DNA reads TGTGCCAGTAGTATAGTGAGCGGGGCTAGCTCCTACAATGAGCAGTTCTTC. The V call is TRBV19, the J call TRBJ2-1; TRBD2 agrees at 7 bases. The CDR3 spans 17 residues. From germline, CDR1 is LNHDA and CDR2 SQIVND (reference sequence). V lost 1 base, J lost 0 bases, and 6 bases stayed unmatched.

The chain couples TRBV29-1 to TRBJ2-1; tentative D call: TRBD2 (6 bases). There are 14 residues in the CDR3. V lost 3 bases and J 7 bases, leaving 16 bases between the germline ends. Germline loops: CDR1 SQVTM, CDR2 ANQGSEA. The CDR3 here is CSVDGGEWVNEQFF. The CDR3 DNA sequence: TGCAGCGTTGACGGCGGGGAGTGGGTAAATGAGCAGTTCTTC.

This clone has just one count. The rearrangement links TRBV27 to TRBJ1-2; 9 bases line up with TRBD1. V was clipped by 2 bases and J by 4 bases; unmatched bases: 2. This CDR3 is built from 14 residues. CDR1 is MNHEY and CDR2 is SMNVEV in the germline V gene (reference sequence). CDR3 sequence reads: CASSLRQGGYGYTF. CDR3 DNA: TGTGCCAGCAGTTTAAGACAGGGGGGCTATGGCTACACCTTC.

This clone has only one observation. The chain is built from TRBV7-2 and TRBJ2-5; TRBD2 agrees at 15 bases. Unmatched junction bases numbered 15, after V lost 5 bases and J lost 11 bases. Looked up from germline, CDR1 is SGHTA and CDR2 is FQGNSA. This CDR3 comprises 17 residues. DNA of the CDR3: TGTGCCAGCAGCCCCGGCGGACTAGCGGGAGGGTTTACGGAGCAGTACTTC. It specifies CASSPGGLAGGFTEQYF.

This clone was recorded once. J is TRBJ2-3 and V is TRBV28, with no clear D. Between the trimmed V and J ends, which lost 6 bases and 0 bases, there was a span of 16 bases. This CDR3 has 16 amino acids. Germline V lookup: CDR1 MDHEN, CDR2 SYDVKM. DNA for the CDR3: TGTGCCAGCAGCCCTGGAGCCTACCCTAGCACAGATACGCAGTATTTT. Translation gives CASSPGAYPSTDTQYF. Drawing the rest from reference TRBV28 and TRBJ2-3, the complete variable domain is DVKVTQSSRYLVKRTGEKVFLECVQDMDHENMFWYRQDPGLGLRLIYFSYDVKMKEKGDIPEGYSVSREKKERFSLILESASTNQTSMYLCASSPGAYPSTDTQYFGPGTRLTVL.

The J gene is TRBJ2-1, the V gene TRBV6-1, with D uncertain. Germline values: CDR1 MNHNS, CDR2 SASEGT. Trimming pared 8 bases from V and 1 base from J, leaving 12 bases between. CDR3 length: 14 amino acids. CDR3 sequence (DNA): TGTGCCAGCCTCCTCCTTAGATCCTACAATGAGCAGTTCTTC. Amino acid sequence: CASLLLRSYNEQFF.

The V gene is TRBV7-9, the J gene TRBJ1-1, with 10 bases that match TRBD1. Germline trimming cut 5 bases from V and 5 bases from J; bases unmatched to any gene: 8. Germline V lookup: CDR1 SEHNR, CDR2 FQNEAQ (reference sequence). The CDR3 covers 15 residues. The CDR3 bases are TGTGCCAGCAGCCGTAGGACAGGGGGAAATACTGAAGCTTTCTTT. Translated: CASSRRTGGNTEAFF.

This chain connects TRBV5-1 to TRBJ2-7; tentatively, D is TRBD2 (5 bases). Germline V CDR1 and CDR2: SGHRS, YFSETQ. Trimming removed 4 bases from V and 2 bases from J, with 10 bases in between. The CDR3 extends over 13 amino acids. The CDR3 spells CASSEDWTYEQYF. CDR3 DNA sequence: TGCGCCAGCAGCGAGGACTGGACCTACGAGCAGTACTTC.